The T cell receptor beta chain under discussion was sequenced for a study of T cell responses to AZD1222 COVID-19 vaccine (dated by TCRdb to about 2021). Some background on the complete study: AZD1222 recipients given second doses at about 4 weeks or at about 12 weeks were pooled, since spike-specific TCR depth and breadth were not found to differ between the two schedules. A total of 233 trial participants underwent TCR sequencing, of whom some 200 had received two doses of AZD1222 and some 25 had received two doses of the MenACWY control vaccine. Enrollment into the trials was organized by age into subgroups of 18-55, 56-69 and 70-plus years, and those subgroups contained roughly 150, 30 and 60 TCR-sequenced participants, respectively.

The CDR3 regions of human TCRbeta chains were analyzed by immunosequencing. Regarding the original processing steps: TCRs in the repertoires were compared against a reference library of SARS-CoV-2-specific TCRs that had been generated with the MIRA antigen-specificity platform. Breadth was defined as the fraction of unique TCRs that were SARS-CoV-2-associated, and depth was defined as the fraction of total T cells that were SARS-CoV-2-associated. Each spike-specific TCR was assigned to its reactive spike region and to a CD4 or CD8 class using the MIRA data. Log10-transformed breadth and depth values were compared by one-way ANOVA with Sidak's multiple comparisons tests. The immuneACCESS repertoire file appears here via TCRdb, limited to in-frame rearrangements. These files lack a portion of the clones; in checked studies, under half of the deficit traces to unresolved V genes, and the cause of the others is not known. V and J calls and clone size are as listed in that table; D and trimming were resolved from the DNA. The sample profile shows 75,000 to 85,000 clones; 87% of them were found once. Roughly a quarter of the sample comes from the top ten.

As regards this clone: The antigen this receptor binds is unknown. The record has no base qualities; no much larger clone is one base away.

The time point label here, explained by the study, means: baseline before first vaccination. Samples from vaccinated people were obtained from the UK trials COV001 and COV002, which included a single-blind randomized controlled phase 2/3 trial of AZD1222 (ChAdOx1 nCoV-19) in healthy adults. For TCRbeta chain sequencing, PBMC samples from trial participants were taken at day 0 and at day 28 after the second dose. The full study reports these points: Vaccine-associated CD4 TCRs spanned the whole spike protein, with dominant responses in regions 160-218 and 743-854. Participants were mostly white British and included more females than males, and it was suggested by the authors that clonal diversity may have been underestimated. In the small 56-69-year group, the increase in depth fell short of significance, most likely because of low power. Only a handful of AZD1222 recipients were SARS-CoV-2 seropositive at baseline, limiting conclusions about previously exposed vaccinees. Because no day 14 peak-response samples were available, repertoires were characterized only after the peak T cell response. Reportedly, almost half of the unique spike-specific TCRs recognized epitopes lying outside the regions that are mutated in the B.1.351 and B.1.1.7 variants. Spike-specific TCR breadth and depth rose significantly after two AZD1222 doses compared with day 0 and with MenACWY recipients.

The sequencing used peripheral blood, collected on day 0 of AZD1222 vaccination. The source is an adult in good health.

The nucleotides are TGTGCCAGCAGCACCCGAACGACAGGAGCCTACGAGCAGTACTTC. Its product reads: CASSTRTTGAYEQYF. Recombination joined TRBV11-2 with TRBJ2-7; the D region possibly corresponds to TRBD1 (6 bases align). The trim is 5 bases for V and 2 bases for J, with a gap of 16 bases between the germline ends. The CDR3 starts with the cysteine, ends with the phenylalanine, and has 15 residues. Only the CDR3 DNA is retained, 45 bases long and in frame from the first base. Based on the germline V gene, the CDR1 and CDR2 sequences are SGHAT and FQNNGV.